This T cell receptor (beta chain) was sequenced in a study of T-cell reconstitution after alpha-beta-depleted transplantation in children. Broader study findings: T-cell numbers and diversity, one year after transplant, stemmed largely from T cells that were newly produced. Several hundred expanded graft clones reportedly were the source of alpha-beta T cells about two months after transplant. In some patients, recipient T cells and intrathymic progenitors surviving conditioning explained high day-60 diversity.

This CDR3 has 14 residues. Losses at the gene ends were 6 bases for V and 3 bases for J; bases not matched to a gene: 5. Germline lookup yields CDR1 MNHEY and CDR2 SMNVEV (reference sequence). Notes on this clonotype: What it binds is not known.

Unique molecular identifiers were incorporated when the TCRbeta library was constructed. TCRdb re-called the PCR reads through MiXCR, storing one row per CDR3 protein. Altogether 95,000 to 150,000 distinct CDR3 sequences are present, approximately 22% being singletons, with the ten largest covering 10% to 13%. The receptor comes from a male patient aged 2 to 9 who had a stem cell transplant for chronic granulomatous disease, so the T cells may come from the graft donor. The chain is built from TRBV27 and TRBJ1-5; 7 bases line up with TRBD1. Sequencing was performed on PBMCs, mostly from graft donor cells, taken 180 days after TCRalphabeta/CD19-depleted stem cell transplant. CDR3 sequence: CASRQQGYNQPQHF. CDR3 DNA: TGTGCCAGCAGGCAACAGGGGTACAATCAGCCCCAGCATTTT.